Below, 18 T cell receptor beta chains from the same sample are listed, as sequenced in a study of glioma-infiltrating T cells. TCR alpha and beta CDR3 regions were amplified from RNA using iRepertoire nested multiplex PCR. TCRdb reprocessed the multiplex PCR reads with MiXCR, giving one entry per CDR3 protein. The sample consists of about 400,000 distinct CDR3 sequences, more than 35% of them appearing once. Sequencing was done on a sample of glioma tissue, nonneoplastic brain tissue, or PBMCs (not recorded which). Receptor source: a human donor with low-grade glioma or glioblastoma, undergoing nonglioma brain surgery, or in good health (not recorded which).

About this clonotype: Given a much more abundant clone one base away, this may be a read error. The chain joins TRBV6-1 to TRBJ2-1, with D perhaps being TRBD1 or TRBD2 (6 bases each). Germline V gene data show CDR1 as MNHNS and CDR2 as SASEGT. The CDR3 length is 15 residues. V lost 9 bases and J lost 9, with 24 bases in between. The chain's CDR3 is CASHSRGVEGGEQFF. CDR3 DNA sequence: TGTGCCAGTCATTCTAGGGGGGTAGAGGGAGGTGAGCAGTTCTTC.

A note on this clonotype: A read error may account for a junction end that differs from germline. This chain connects TRBV27 to TRBJ2-5; a weak D match, TRBD2 (5 bases). CDR3 length equals 13 residues. Germline-derived CDR1 and CDR2 are MNHEY and SMNVEV (reference sequence). The CDR3: CASSPLGRETHHF. CDR3 nucleotides: TGTGCCAGCAGCCCCCTCGGTAGGGAGACCCATCACTTC.

The chain employs TRBV5-4 and TRBJ2-7; 10 nucleotides align to TRBD2. V was pared by 3 bases and J by 5 bases, with 8 bases of the junction left unmatched. This CDR3 contains 15 residues. Germline assignment: CDR1 SGHNT and CDR2 YYREEE (reference sequence). The CDR3 sequence is CASSSGSLAGNEQYF. The CDR3 nucleotides read TGTGCCAGCAGCTCGGGATCACTAGCGGGAAACGAGCAGTACTTC.

The rearrangement links TRBV5-1 to TRBJ2-7, with unresolved D. The CDR3 totals 9 residues. CDR1 and CDR2 (germline): SGHRS, YFSETQ. The V gene lost 5 bases and the J gene lost 9 bases, with 6 bases spanning the gap. In DNA form, the CDR3 reads TGCGCCAGCAGAGTCGGGCAGTACTTC. Translated, it gives CASRVGQYF.

This clonotype came up many times. This rearrangement joins TRBV6-2 or TRBV6-3 to TRBJ2-1; D perhaps matches TRBD2 (6 bases). From germline, CDR1 is MNHEY and CDR2 SVGEGT. CDR3 length: 15 residues. V was trimmed by 2 bases and J by 9 bases, leaving 17 bases between them. The CDR3, as DNA: TGTGCCAGCAGTTACCGGACTACCCCTGGCGGTGAGCAGTTCTTC. Its translation: CASSYRTTPGGEQFF.

For this clonotype: This sequence may be a read error, since a much larger clone differs from it by one base. The chain carries TRBV7-2 and TRBJ2-3; TRBD1 aligns across 7 bases. Germline assignment: CDR1 SGHTA and CDR2 FQGNSA. The CDR3 extends over 14 amino acids. The CDR3 DNA sequence: TGTGCCAGCAGCCGCGACTATGGGACAGATACGCAGAATTTT. Encoded protein: CASSRDYGTDTQNF. The variable domain in full, completed from reference TRBV7-2 and TRBJ2-3, reads GAGVSQSPSNKVTEKGKDVELRCDPISGHTALYWYRQSLGQGLEFLIYFQGNSAPDKSGLPSDRFSAERTGGSVSTLTIQRTQQEDSAVYLCASSRDYGTDTQNFGPGTRLTVL.

Only a few counts were recorded for this clonotype. V is TRBV4-3 and J is TRBJ1-1; 8 bases line up with TRBD1. CDR3 size: 14 residues. With V trimmed by 7 bases and J by 5 bases, 9 bases remained unmatched. Per the germline V gene, CDR1 is LGHNA and CDR2 is YSLEER. CDR3: CASNQGAKKTEAFF. DNA for the CDR3: TGCGCCAGCAATCAGGGGGCGAAGAAGACTGAAGCTTTCTTT.

This clonotype was seen at least ten times. J is TRBJ2-1 and V is TRBV27, with 11 bases matching TRBD2. Germline assignment: CDR1 MNHEY and CDR2 SMNVEV (reference sequence). The J segment lost 4 bases and the V segment lost 10 bases, leaving 12 bases of the junction unmatched. The CDR3 totals 16 residues. The DNA of the CDR3 is TGTGCCACCGGGGCCGGGACTAGCGGCAGATACAATGAGCAGTTCTTC. Its translation is CATGAGTSGRYNEQFF.

In its sample, this clonotype was seen a few times. CDR3 bases: TGTGCCACCAGCGGCCGAGAGGGGCGGAACACCTACAATGAGCAGTTCTTC. Residues: CATSGREGRNTYNEQFF. This sequence joins TRBV15 and TRBJ2-1; D possibly matches TRBD1 or TRBD2 (5 bases each). Per germline, CDR1 LNHNV and CDR2 YYDKDF (reference sequence). This CDR3 region has 17 residues. Trimming took off 5 bases at V and 2 bases at J, with 19 bases between the two ends.

Concerning this clonotype: A much larger clone lies one base from this, so it may be a read error. The V gene is TRBV6-1, the J gene TRBJ2-1; 9 bases match TRBD1. Germline lookup yields CDR1 MNHNS and CDR2 SASEGT. The CDR3 is made up of 13 amino acids. In nucleotides, the CDR3 is TGTACTATAAACAGGGGGCACGACAATGAGCAGTCCTTC. Its translation is CTINRGHDNEQSF.

This clonotype was observed many times. DNA of the CDR3: TGTGCCACCAGCAGAGATTTCTTTACTGAAGCTTTCTTT. This encodes CATSRDFFTEAFF. The rearrangement links TRBV15 to TRBJ1-1; D is undetermined. Germline V gene data show CDR1 as LNHNV and CDR2 as YYDKDF (reference sequence). The V end lost 0 bases, the J end lost 5 bases, and 7 bases lay between the germline ends. The CDR3 spans 13 residues.

This CDR3 is CASSYRGQARYEQYF. The CDR3 region has the DNA TGTGCCAGCAGTTACCGCGGACAGGCGCGATACGAGCAGTACTTC. The gene calls are TRBV6-2 or TRBV6-3 and TRBJ2-7; 7 bases are a match to TRBD1. V was pared by 2 bases and J by 4 bases, with 8 bases of the junction left unmatched. CDR3 length equals 15 residues. Looked up from germline, CDR1 is MNHEY and CDR2 is SVGEGT.

The V call is TRBV10-3, the J call TRBJ1-1; possibly TRBD1 for D (6 bases). This CDR3 is built from 13 residues. Germline V gives CDR1 ENHRY, CDR2 SYGVKD. Trimming took off 8 bases at V and 1 base at J, with 11 bases between the two ends. For the CDR3, the DNA is TGTGCCATCTCCGGGACACCGAACACTGAAGCTTTCTTT. It yields the protein CAISGTPNTEAFF.

This clonotype has more than one count but fewer than ten. At one of its ends the junction is not consistent with the germline gene, which may arise from a read error. The V call is TRBV18, the J call TRBJ2-7; 8 bases agree with TRBD2. CDR3 length equals 16 residues. Germline V CDR1 and CDR2: KGHSH, LQKENI. CDR3 bases: TGTGCTAGCTCACCACCTGGGGCGGGAGGTTCCTACGAGCAGTACTTC. It codes for CASSPPGAGGSYEQYF. Based on the CDR3 plus reference TRBV18 and TRBJ2-7, the full variable domain is NAGVMQNPRHLVRRRGQEARLRCSPMKGHSHVYWYRQLPEEGLKFMVYLQKENIIDESGMPKERFSAEFPKEGPSILRIQQVVRGDSAAYFCASSPPGAGGSYEQYFGPGTRLTVT.

This chain uses TRBV7-2 with TRBJ1-5; 7 bases align to TRBD1. Germline-derived CDR1 and CDR2 are SGHTA and FQGNSA. Unmatched junction bases numbered 11, after V lost 8 bases and J lost 4 bases. The CDR3 has 15 residues. CDR3 loop: CASGLGQVVNQPQHF. The CDR3 region has the DNA TGTGCCAGCGGCCTAGGACAGGTAGTAAATCAGCCCCAGCATTTT.

The V and J genes are TRBV19 and TRBJ2-3; TRBD1 aligns across 7 bases. The germline CDR1 and CDR2 sequences are LNHDA and SQIVND (reference sequence). V shed 7 bases and J 6 bases; nucleotides not matched to a gene: 7. The CDR3 contains 13 residues. CDR3 bases: TGTGCCAGTAAGGACAGGACTGGGGATACGCAGTATTTT. This codes for CASKDRTGDTQYF.

The genes are TRBV6-2 or TRBV6-3 and TRBJ1-1, with D perhaps TRBD1 (6 bases). Germline V lookup: CDR1 MNHEY, CDR2 SVGEGT. This CDR3 region has 12 residues. V shed 7 bases and J shed 4 bases, with 10 bases lying between them. CDR3 residues: CASKMGATEAFF. In DNA, the CDR3 is TGTGCCAGCAAAATGGGGGCCACTGAAGCTTTCTTT.

This clonotype was seen more than once but under ten times. The chain combines TRBV20-1 with TRBJ1-1, with TRBD1 matching 7 bases. The germline gives CDR1 DFQATT, CDR2 SNEGSKA (reference sequence). The CDR3 extends over 12 amino acids. V trimming: 6 bases; J trimming: 5 bases; junction bases outside the gene matches: 6. The CDR3 DNA sequence: TGCAGTGCCACCCAGGGGGGGACTGAAGCTTTCTTT. Translating gives CSATQGGTEAFF.